The 11 T cell receptor beta chains listed next were all sequenced from one sample in a study of blood T cell repertoires in COVID-19. Using immunoSEQ multiplex PCR, the repertoire was profiled, and TCRdb retains in-frame clones only, with some absent. Of 52,000 or so clones detected, approximately 91% appear once; the ten largest clones hold around 3.9%. The specimen was peripheral blood. These receptor sequences come from a man aged 50 to 59 with acute or convalescent COVID-19.

The CDR3 bases are TGTGCCAGCAGGCCTAGGACAGGGAACACCGGGGAGCTGTTTTTT. As protein: CASRPRTGNTGELFF. V and J are TRBV7-7 and TRBJ2-2; 7 bases are shared with TRBD1. CDR1 SSHAT and CDR2 FNYEAQ come from the germline V gene (reference sequence). This CDR3 contains 15 residues. V lost 6 bases, J lost 1 base, and 5 bases stayed unmatched.

J is TRBJ2-1 and V is TRBV12-5; tentatively, D is TRBD2 (5 bases). The CDR3 is 13 amino acids. V lost 3 bases, J lost 9 bases, and 12 bases lay in between. Germline V CDR1 and CDR2: LGHNT, FRNRAP. CDR3 in amino acids: CASGLTSRSEQFF. CDR3 in DNA: TGTGCTAGTGGTTTAACTAGTCGGTCTGAGCAGTTCTTC.

The chain couples TRBV6-2 or TRBV6-3 to TRBJ2-7; 7 nucleotides line up with TRBD1. Trimming removed 2 bases from V and 3 bases from J; junction bases left unmatched: 10. Germline CDR1 and CDR2: MNHEY and SVGEGT. This CDR3 has 16 residues. Written as DNA, the CDR3 is TGTGCCAGCAGTTACACGATCTGGACAGGCAGCTACGAGCAGTACTTC. Its protein product is CASSYTIWTGSYEQYF.

A single count supports this clone. The gene calls are TRBV30 and TRBJ2-5, with D maybe TRBD1 (5 bases). The CDR3 is 13 residues long. Germline values: CDR1 GTSNPN, CDR2 SVGIG (reference sequence). V was clipped by 2 bases and J by 3 bases, with 10 bases between them. The DNA of the CDR3 is TGTGCCTGGAGTCTGACGGACAAAGAGACCCAGTACTTC. Protein sequence: CAWSLTDKETQYF.

V gene TRBV9 combines with J gene TRBJ2-3; D is perhaps TRBD2 (6 bases). The germline V gene has CDR1 SGDLS and CDR2 YYNGEE. The CDR3 sequence is 15 residues long. V lost 1 base to trimming and J lost 3 bases, with 12 bases between them. The CDR3, as DNA: TGTGCCAGCAGCGTAACCTCGGGAGCGACAGATACGCAGTATTTT. This encodes CASSVTSGATDTQYF.

The chain employs TRBV11-3 and TRBJ2-7, with D maybe TRBD1 (6 bases). V was pared by 5 bases and J by 6 bases, with 20 bases between. This CDR3 comprises 15 residues. Germline lookup yields CDR1 SGHNT and CDR2 YENEEA. The CDR3 bases are TGTGCCAGCAGCACCCGGACAGTCCCTCGGGGCGAGCAGTACTTC. Translation gives CASSTRTVPRGEQYF.

V gene TRBV29-1 combines with J gene TRBJ2-5; D call uncertain. The CDR3 totals 15 residues. Germline V CDR1 and CDR2: SQVTM, ANQGSEA. V lost 2 bases and J lost 0, with 13 bases in between. The CDR3 sequence: CSVELLRGYQETQYF. The DNA for the CDR3 is TGCAGCGTTGAACTGCTCCGAGGCTACCAAGAGACCCAGTACTTC.

The V and J genes are TRBV18 and TRBJ2-7; maybe TRBD2 (5 bases). CDR1 and CDR2 (germline): KGHSH, LQKENI. Trimming shortened V by 3 bases and J by 0 bases, and 9 bases separated the two germline ends. The CDR3 is 14 residues long. The CDR3 here is CASSPSGSSYEQYF. CDR3 nucleotides: TGTGCCAGCTCACCGTCGGGGAGCTCCTACGAGCAGTACTTC. Filled out from reference TRBV18 and TRBJ2-7, the complete variable domain reads NAGVMQNPRHLVRRRGQEARLRCSPMKGHSHVYWYRQLPEEGLKFMVYLQKENIIDESGMPKERFSAEFPKEGPSILRIQQVVRGDSAAYFCASSPSGSSYEQYFGPGTRLTVT.

The V gene is TRBV24-1, the J gene TRBJ1-1; D remains ambiguous. The CDR3 extends over 13 amino acids. Germline assignment: CDR1 KGHDR and CDR2 SFDVKD. The V and J ends lost 4 bases and 5 bases respectively, with 10 bases between them. For the CDR3, the DNA is TGTGCCACCAGTGACCCGACTCAGACTGAAGCTTTCTTT. It specifies CATSDPTQTEAFF.

The V gene is TRBV7-6, the J gene TRBJ1-1; TRBD1 might be the D (5 bases). With 2 bases removed from V and 0 bases from J, the gap between germline ends came to 10 bases. Germline loops: CDR1 SGHVS, CDR2 FNYEAQ. This CDR3 spans 15 amino acids. The CDR3 sequence is CASSLLAGMNTEAFF. The CDR3 nucleotides read TGTGCCAGCAGCTTATTAGCAGGGATGAACACTGAAGCTTTCTTT.

The chain combines TRBV3-1 (or the pseudogene TRBV3-2) with TRBJ2-6; maybe TRBD2 (6 bases). CDR3 length: 16 residues. Looked up from germline, CDR1 is LGHDT and CDR2 is YNNKEL (reference sequence). Trimming cost V 4 bases and J 3 bases, with 13 bases left between them. CDR3 DNA: TGTGCCAGCAGCCCAGCCCCCGGGGGTGGGGCCAACGTCCTGACTTTC. It codes for CASSPAPGGGANVLTF.